Listed below are T cell receptor beta chains from one sample, sequenced in a study of blood T cell repertoires in COVID-19. Clones were sequenced by immunoSEQ multiplex PCR, and TCRdb holds only the in-frame ones, with some missing. The data show approximately 110,000 clones, 86% seen once. Sequences were obtained from peripheral blood. These receptors were collected from a human donor in a cohort sampled during active COVID-19. The CDR3 runs from the conserved cysteine through the conserved F or W. A D gene is named only where the DNA matches it firmly. Size values are once, few and many counts, or a class for expanded clones, and some rows have none.

clone size: once
V gene: TRBV2
J gene: TRBJ1-4
D gene: TRBD1
CDR3 protein: CASSGQGREKLFF
CDR3 DNA: TGTGCCAGCAGTGGACAGGGTAGAGAAAAACTGTTTTTT

clone size: -
V gene: TRBV3-1/TRBV3-2
J gene: TRBJ2-2
D gene: TRBD2
CDR3 protein: CASSFGLAGVRTGELFF
CDR3 DNA: TGTGCCAGCAGCTTCGGACTAGCGGGAGTTAGGACCGGGGAGCTGTTTTTT

clone size: -
V gene: TRBV30
J gene: TRBJ1-1
D gene: -
CDR3 protein: CAWSVGAGREAFF
CDR3 DNA: TGTGCCTGGAGTGTAGGGGCGGGGCGGGAAGCTTTCTTT

clone size: once
V gene: TRBV30
J gene: TRBJ1-5
D gene: TRBD1
CDR3 protein: CAWDTGQGRNQPQHF
CDR3 DNA: TGTGCCTGGGACACAGGACAGGGGAGAAACCAGCCCCAGCATTTT

clone size: -
V gene: TRBV4-1
J gene: TRBJ2-1
D gene: -
CDR3 protein: CASSQAPQGRNEQFF
CDR3 DNA: TGCGCCAGCAGCCAAGCTCCGCAGGGGAGAAATGAGCAGTTCTTC

clone size: once
V gene: TRBV4-1
J gene: TRBJ2-3
D gene: TRBD2
CDR3 protein: CASSHLQLGLADSDTQYF
CDR3 DNA: TGCGCCAGCAGCCACCTACAGTTGGGACTAGCAGATTCAGATACGCAGTATTTT

clone size: -
V gene: TRBV7-7
J gene: TRBJ2-7
D gene: TRBD1
CDR3 protein: CASSPGQDYEQYF
CDR3 DNA: TGTGCTAGCAGCCCCGGACAGGACTACGAGCAGTACTTC

clone size: -
V gene: TRBV5-1
J gene: TRBJ2-3
D gene: TRBD2
CDR3 protein: CASTRDYSTDTQYF
CDR3 DNA: TGCGCCAGCACGCGGGACTATAGCACAGATACGCAGTATTTT

clone size: -
V gene: TRBV2
J gene: TRBJ1-1
D gene: -
CDR3 protein: CASTEDSNTEAFF
CDR3 DNA: TGTGCCAGCACCGAGGACTCCAACACTGAAGCTTTCTTT

clone size: once
V gene: TRBV5-1
J gene: TRBJ2-7
D gene: -
CDR3 protein: CASSLSGHEQYF
CDR3 DNA: TGCGCCAGCAGCTTGTCTGGGCACGAGCAGTACTTC

clone size: once
V gene: TRBV19
J gene: TRBJ2-3
D gene: -
CDR3 protein: CASSVPGQGADTQYF
CDR3 DNA: TGTGCCAGTAGTGTCCCGGGACAAGGCGCAGATACGCAGTATTTT

clone size: -
V gene: TRBV28
J gene: TRBJ2-5
D gene: TRBD1
CDR3 protein: CASSDRGQRSEETQYF
CDR3 DNA: TGTGCCAGCAGCGACCGGGGACAGCGATCGGAGGAGACCCAGTACTTC